This T cell receptor (beta chain) was retrieved from a study of identical twins. With template switching, a universal primer site was added, and the cDNA carried unique molecular identifiers. TCRdb analysed the 5' RACE reads with MiXCR anew, one entry per CDR3 protein. The sample carries more than 250,000 distinct CDR3 sequences, more than 6.5% recorded once. General observations from the study: Excess sharing by twins proved weaker in beta out-of-frame sequences. Beta clonotypes that were abundant in cord blood contained fewer insertions, a pattern absent from memory repertoires. There was an excess of low generation probability in the out-of-frame alpha sequences that twins shared.

This clonotype has a count of ten or more. Its antigen is not identified. These data are also associated with another study on yellow fever vaccine responses in identical twins.

Input material: memory (CD45RO+) T cells sorted from blood. The sequence derives from a woman aged 18-30 years in good health.

In DNA form, the CDR3 reads TGCAGTGCTAGTTTGGGTGATGGCTACACCTTC. Protein: CSASLGDGYTF. J is TRBJ1-2 and V is TRBV20-1; D gene unclear. This CDR3 is 11 amino acids long. Trimming left V 3 bases short and J 6 bases short, with 8 bases between. CDR1 and CDR2 (germline): DFQATT, SNEGSKA (reference sequence).